Following are 10 T cell receptor beta chains from one sample sequenced in a study of blood T cell repertoires in COVID-19. Generated by immunoSEQ multiplex PCR, the TCRdb table keeps only in-frame clones and is missing some. Among about 87,000 clones listed, under 85% were seen once. Sample: peripheral blood. The receptor source for this set is a woman between 65 and 79 years old with acute or convalescent COVID-19.

The table lists this clone with a count of one. This chain joins TRBV7-3 and TRBJ1-2, with 9 bases lining up with TRBD1. From germline, CDR1 is SGHTA and CDR2 FQGTGA. The length of the CDR3 is 13 residues. J lost 6 bases, V lost 5 bases, and 4 bases had no gene match. The CDR3 coding sequence is TGTGCCAGCAGCGGTGGGACAGGGAATGGCTACACCTTC. Amino acids: CASSGGTGNGYTF.

The chain joins TRBV29-1 to TRBJ1-1, with D tentatively TRBD1 (6 bases). The CDR3 is 13 amino acids. V lost 4 bases and J lost 4, with 13 bases in between. Germline V gene sequence: CDR1 SQVTM, CDR2 ANQGSEA. The CDR3 loop reads CSVARGPLTEAFF. DNA of the CDR3: TGCAGCGTTGCCAGGGGTCCCCTCACTGAAGCTTTCTTT.

By share of the sample, this clone is medium-sized. The chain employs TRBV27 and TRBJ2-5, with 7 bases that match TRBD2. The V segment lost 2 bases and the J segment 3 bases; nucleotides outside the gene matches: 0. The CDR3 has 13 residues. Germline-derived CDR1 and CDR2 are MNHEY and SMNVEV (reference sequence). CDR3 sequence reads: CASSLTSEETQYF. CDR3 bases: TGTGCCAGCAGTTTAACTAGCGAAGAGACCCAGTACTTC.

The chain joins TRBV2 to TRBJ2-5, with unresolved D. The CDR3 is 14 amino acids. V dropped 6 bases and J dropped 2 bases, with 13 bases sitting between them. Per the germline V gene, CDR1 is SNHLY and CDR2 is FYNNEI. CDR3 nucleotide sequence: TGTGCCAGCAGGTACTCGCAAAAACAAGAGACCCAGTACTTC. It yields the protein CASRYSQKQETQYF.

The rearrangement joins TRBV10-3 to TRBJ2-3; possible D gene TRBD2, 6 bases. The CDR3 consists of 16 residues. Trimming stripped 2 bases from V and 1 base from J, with 13 bases between. Germline loops: CDR1 ENHRY, CDR2 SYGVKD. CDR3 sequence (DNA): TGTGCCATCAGTGAGATTGGCGGGGTCGGCACAGATACGCAGTATTTT. Protein product: CAISEIGGVGTDTQYF.

The chain has TRBV2 and TRBJ2-1, with D possibly being TRBD1 (6 bases). The CDR3 spans 13 residues. V was clipped by 7 bases and J by 8 bases, with 15 bases between them. The germline V gene encodes CDR1 SNHLY and CDR2 FYNNEI. CDR3 residues: CASIPLGADEQFF. The CDR3 coding sequence is TGTGCCAGCATCCCGCTGGGGGCCGATGAGCAGTTCTTC.

This clone occurred a few times. The chain joins TRBV2 to TRBJ1-5; D is unclear. CDR1 SNHLY and CDR2 FYNNEI come from the germline V gene. V gave up 6 bases and J gave up 2 bases, with 11 bases separating them. The length of the CDR3 is 14 residues. The CDR3 here is CASSRDMGNQPQHF. As DNA, the CDR3 is TGTGCCAGCAGCCGAGACATGGGCAATCAGCCCCAGCATTTT.

The chain links TRBV5-4 to TRBJ1-5; 8 bases align to TRBD1. J lost 7 bases, V lost 3 bases, and 6 bases had no gene match. Germline lookup yields CDR1 SGHNT and CDR2 YYREEE (reference sequence). CDR3 length equals 14 residues. CDR3 protein: CASSWDRSSQPQHF. Here the CDR3 DNA reads TGTGCCAGCAGCTGGGACAGGAGCTCCCAGCCCCAGCATTTT.

As to this clone: The junction departs from the called germline gene at one end, perhaps through a read error. The chain has TRBV5-4 and TRBJ2-2, with 8 bases aligning to TRBD1. From germline, CDR1 is SGHNT and CDR2 YYREEE (reference sequence). The CDR3 extends over 14 amino acids. This CDR3 reads CASSLDRVPGELFF. The CDR3 region has the DNA TGTGCCAGCAGTTTGGACAGGGTCCCCGGGGAGCTGTTTTTT.

The chain couples TRBV7-2 to TRBJ1-1; D is unclear. The CDR3 runs to 13 residues. CDR1 and CDR2 from the germline V gene are SGHTA and FQGNSA. V shed 3 bases and J shed 2 bases, with 7 bases lying between them. The chain's CDR3 is CASSFHSNTEAFF. In nucleotides, the CDR3 is TGTGCCAGCAGCTTTCATTCCAACACTGAAGCTTTCTTT.